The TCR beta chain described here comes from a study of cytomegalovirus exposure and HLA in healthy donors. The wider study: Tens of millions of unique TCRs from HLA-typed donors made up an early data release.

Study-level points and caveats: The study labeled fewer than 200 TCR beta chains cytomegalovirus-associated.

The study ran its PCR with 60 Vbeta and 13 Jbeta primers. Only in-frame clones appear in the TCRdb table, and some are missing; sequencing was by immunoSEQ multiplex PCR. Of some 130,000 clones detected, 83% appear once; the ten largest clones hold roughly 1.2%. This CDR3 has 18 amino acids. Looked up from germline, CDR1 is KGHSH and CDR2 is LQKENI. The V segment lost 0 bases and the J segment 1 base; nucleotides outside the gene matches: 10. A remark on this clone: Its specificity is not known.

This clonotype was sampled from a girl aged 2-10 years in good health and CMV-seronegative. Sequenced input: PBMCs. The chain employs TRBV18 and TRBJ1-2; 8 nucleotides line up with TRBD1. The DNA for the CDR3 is TGTGCCAGCTCACCACCGGGGACAGGTGACGGGTATAACTATGGCTACACCTTC. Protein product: CASSPPGTGDGYNYGYTF.